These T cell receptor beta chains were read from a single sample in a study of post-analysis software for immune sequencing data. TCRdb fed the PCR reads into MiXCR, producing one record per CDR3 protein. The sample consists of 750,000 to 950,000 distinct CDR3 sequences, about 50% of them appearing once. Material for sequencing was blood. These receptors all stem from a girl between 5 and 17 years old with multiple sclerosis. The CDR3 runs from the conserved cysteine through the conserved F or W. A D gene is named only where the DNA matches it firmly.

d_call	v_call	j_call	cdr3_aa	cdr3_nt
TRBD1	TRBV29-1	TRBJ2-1	CSARAGGGNNEQFF	TGCAGCGCCAGGGCAGGGGGCGGAAACAATGAGCAGTTCTTC
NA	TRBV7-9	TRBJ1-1	CASSPRTENTEAFF	TGTGCCAGCAGCCCCCGGACGGAGAACACTGAAGCTTTCTTT
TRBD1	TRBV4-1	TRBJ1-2	CASSQDDRENYGYTF	TGCGCCAGCAGCCAAGATGACAGGGAGAACTATGGCTACACCTTC
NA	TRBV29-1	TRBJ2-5	CSVDSGTHREEQYF	TGCAGCGTTGATTCAGGGACCCACCGGGAAGAGCAGTACTTC
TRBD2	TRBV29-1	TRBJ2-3	CSADMGKTGGSTDTQYF	TGCAGCGCCGATATGGGAAAAACGGGAGGGTCCACAGATACGCAGTATTTT
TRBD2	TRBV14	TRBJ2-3	CASSQDTSGRLNTQYF	TGTGCCAGCAGCCAAGACACTAGCGGGAGACTGAATACGCAGTATTTT
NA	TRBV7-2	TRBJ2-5	CASSFERGGTQYF	TGTGCCAGCAGCTTTGAACGGGGAGGGACCCAGTACTTC
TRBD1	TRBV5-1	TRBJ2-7	CASSLAIDRDYEQYF	TGCGCCAGCAGCTTGGCGATCGACAGGGACTACGAGCAGTACTTC
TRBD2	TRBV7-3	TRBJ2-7	CASSSASGGSYEQYF	TGTGCCAGCAGCTCGGCTAGCGGGGGCTCCTACGAGCAGTACTTC
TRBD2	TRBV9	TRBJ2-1	CASSVETGLIGLWGQFF	TGTGCCAGCAGCGTAGAGACGGGACTAATCGGGCTTTGGGGGCAGTTCTTC
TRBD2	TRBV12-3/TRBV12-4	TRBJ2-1	CASIQAGGSSYNEQFF	TGTGCCAGCATTCAAGCGGGGGGGAGCTCCTACAATGAGCAGTTCTTC
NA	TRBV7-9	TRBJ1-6	CASSLGRARGNSPLHF	TGTGCCAGCAGCTTAGGTCGTGCCAGGGGCAATTCACCCCTCCACTTT
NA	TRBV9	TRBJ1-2	CASSVAGELYYGYTF	TGTGCCAGCAGCGTAGCAGGGGAACTTTACTATGGCTACACCTTC
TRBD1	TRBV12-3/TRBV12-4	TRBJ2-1	CASSMGTGAFDEQFF	TGTGCCAGCAGTATGGGGACAGGGGCTTTTGATGAGCAGTTCTTC
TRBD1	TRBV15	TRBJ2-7	CATSREGTGPYEQYF	TGTGCCACCAGCAGAGAGGGGACAGGGCCCTACGAGCAGTACTTC
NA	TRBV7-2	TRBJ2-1	CASRVGLQGSYNEQFF	TGTGCCAGCAGAGTGGGACTCCAGGGCTCCTACAATGAGCAGTTCTTC
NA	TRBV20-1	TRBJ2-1	CSAGSREYSYNEQFF	TGCAGTGCTGGTTCTCGGGAGTACTCCTACAATGAGCAGTTCTTC